These 16 T cell receptor beta chains originate from one sample sequenced in a study of T cells in Graves' hyperthyroidism and ophthalmopathy. TCR beta CDR3 regions were amplified from RNA. The HTBI set primed first-round TCR CDR3 RT-PCR. A single record per CDR3 protein comes from TCRdb applying MiXCR to the multiplex PCR reads. The table shows about 350,000 distinct CDR3 sequences, with over 15% occurring only once. The sample taken for sequencing was blood. The receptors were gathered from a woman aged 40 to 50 with Graves' ophthalmopathy.

This clonotype showed up many times. J is TRBJ2-7 and V is TRBV4-2; D possibly corresponds to TRBD2 (6 bases). Trimming pared 3 bases from V and 3 bases from J, leaving 18 bases between. This CDR3 comprises 16 residues. The V gene's germline CDR1 is LGHNA and CDR2 YNFKEQ. This CDR3 is CASSHQAGMELYEQYF. In nucleotides, the CDR3 is TGTGCCAGCAGCCACCAAGCGGGCATGGAACTCTACGAGCAGTACTTC.

There are many counts of this clonotype. The rearrangement links TRBV6-2 or TRBV6-3 to TRBJ1-2, with D maybe TRBD1 (5 bases). The CDR3 extends over 15 amino acids. The germline CDR1 and CDR2 sequences are MNHEY and SVGEGT. V was shortened by 2 bases and J by 4 bases, with 14 bases between the two germline ends. CDR3 in DNA: TGTGCCAGCAGTTACGATTTCGGGGGTCTCTATGGCTACACCTTC. Its translation is CASSYDFGGLYGYTF.

The table lists this clonotype with many counts. The chain carries TRBV27 and TRBJ2-5; 9 bases map to TRBD2. After removal of 2 bases from V and 2 bases from J, the junction contained 6 bases not matched to a gene. From germline, CDR1 is MNHEY and CDR2 SMNVEV (reference sequence). The CDR3 runs 16 residues. The CDR3 region is CASSLSPTSGQETQYF. CDR3 coding DNA: TGTGCCAGCAGTTTAAGTCCGACTAGCGGTCAAGAGACCCAGTACTTC.

This clonotype was recorded a few times. The genes are TRBV30 and TRBJ2-2; D ambiguous. Germline V gene lookup returns CDR1 GTSNPN and CDR2 SVGIG (reference sequence). V was trimmed by 4 bases and J by 1 base, leaving 7 bases between them. CDR3 size: 13 residues. The CDR3 nucleotides are TGTGCCTGGACGAAGGGGAACACCGGGGAGCTGTTTTTT. It is translated as CAWTKGNTGELFF.

The J gene is TRBJ1-2, the V gene TRBV15; D might be TRBD1 (6 bases). Germline V lookup: CDR1 LNHNV, CDR2 YYDKDF (reference sequence). This CDR3 has 15 residues. Between the trimmed V and J ends, which lost 5 bases and 2 bases, there was a span of 15 bases. The CDR3 reads CATSEGGATNYGYTF. The CDR3 nucleotides are TGTGCCACCAGCGAGGGGGGGGCAACGAACTATGGCTACACCTTC.

This clonotype was detected ten times or more. The rearrangement uses TRBV13 and TRBJ1-3; no clear D. The V gene's germline CDR1 is PRHDT and CDR2 FYEKMQ (reference sequence). Trimming removed 5 bases from V and 2 bases from J, with 13 bases in between. The CDR3 sequence is 15 residues long. This chain's CDR3 is CASSLNTGAGNTIYF. The CDR3 bases are TGTGCCAGCAGCCTCAACACCGGGGCTGGAAACACCATATATTTT.

This clonotype has a count of ten or more. The chain is built from TRBV19 and TRBJ2-7, with no clear D. CDR1 LNHDA and CDR2 SQIVND come from the germline V gene (reference sequence). V was clipped by 0 bases and J by 3 bases, with 12 bases between them. The CDR3 loop spans 15 amino acids. As DNA, the CDR3 is TGTGCCAGTAGTATAGAGGGCAGGACCATCTACGAGCAGTACTTC. Translation gives CASSIEGRTIYEQYF.

The V gene is TRBV15, the J gene TRBJ1-5; 8 nucleotides agree with TRBD1. With 4 bases clipped from V and 0 bases from J, the junction kept 11 bases outside the gene matches. Germline CDR1 is LNHNV and CDR2 is YYDKDF (reference sequence). CDR3 length: 18 amino acids. The DNA for the CDR3 is TGTGCCACCAGCACCGGACAGGGAAAGGTCGATAGCAATCAGCCCCAGCATTTT. This gives the protein CATSTGQGKVDSNQPQHF.

This clonotype showed up many times. This rearrangement joins TRBV11-1 to TRBJ2-2, with TRBD1 matching over 7 bases. Germline V gene sequence: CDR1 SGHAT, CDR2 FQDESV (reference sequence). V was pared by 6 bases and J by 1 base, with 5 bases of the junction left unmatched. The CDR3 extends over 15 amino acids. Here the CDR3 reads CASRRWTGNTGELFF. In DNA form, the CDR3 reads TGTGCCAGCAGAAGATGGACAGGGAACACCGGGGAGCTGTTTTTT.

This clonotype was seen at least ten times. A much larger clone differs from this one at a single base, so this may be a read error. The conserved closing phenylalanine or tryptophan is absent in this CDR3, likely reflecting a read error. The chain employs TRBV6-2 or TRBV6-3 and TRBJ2-5, with D maybe TRBD1 (6 bases). Germline V CDR1 and CDR2: MNHEY, SVGEGT. The CDR3 is 15 residues long. V was shortened by 7 bases and J by 5 bases, with 20 bases between the two germline ends. CDR3 coding DNA: TGTGCCAGCACCCCACTCAGGGGAAAGTCGGAGACCCAGTACCTC. It codes for CASTPLRGKSETQYL.

The chain couples TRBV5-4 to TRBJ1-1; a weak D match, TRBD1 (6 bases). V shed 5 bases and J shed 5 bases, with 19 bases lying between them. The CDR3 length is 15 residues. CDR1 SGHNT and CDR2 YYREEE come from the germline V gene (reference sequence). CDR3: CASRDVGGRGTEAFF. The CDR3 DNA sequence: TGTGCCAGCAGGGACGTGGGGGGGCGAGGGACTGAAGCTTTCTTT.

This clonotype was recorded many times. The rearrangement joins TRBV5-1 to TRBJ2-2; possible D gene TRBD2, 6 bases. The CDR3 is 14 residues long. The ends were cut back, 1 base at V and 7 bases at J, with 11 bases in the middle. CDR1 and CDR2 from the germline V gene are SGHRS and YFSETQ. The CDR3, as DNA: TGCGCCAGCAGCTTGAGGGACTTGGGCGGGGAGCTGTTTTTT. Amino acid sequence: CASSLRDLGGELFF.

This clonotype has just a few counts. The chain uses TRBV10-3 and TRBJ1-5; 9 positions match TRBD1. This CDR3 has 14 residues. Trimming took 6 bases from V and 6 from J; bases not matched to a gene: 6. From germline, CDR1 is ENHRY and CDR2 SYGVKD. The CDR3 is CAISPGQGTQPQHF. CDR3 DNA: TGTGCCATCAGCCCCGGACAGGGGACTCAGCCCCAGCATTTT.

This clonotype was seen at least ten times. The chain uses TRBV2 and TRBJ2-5; tentative D call: TRBD1 (6 bases). Germline CDR1 is SNHLY and CDR2 is FYNNEI. The V end lost 1 base, the J end lost 4 bases, and 10 bases lay between the germline ends. The CDR3 is 14 residues long. In DNA, the CDR3 is TGTGCCAGCAGTGAAGTGAGACAGGTAGAGACCCAGTACTTC. The encoded protein is CASSEVRQVETQYF.

This clonotype came up many times. The chain joins TRBV7-9 to TRBJ1-2, with unresolved D. The germline V gene encodes CDR1 SEHNR and CDR2 FQNEAQ (reference sequence). Trimming left V 1 base short and J 8 bases short, with 17 bases between. The CDR3 loop spans 15 amino acids. This chain's CDR3 is CASSLGPVFRGGYTF. DNA for the CDR3: TGTGCCAGCAGCTTAGGCCCCGTTTTTCGGGGAGGCTACACCTTC.

This clonotype was counted at least ten times. The chain employs TRBV29-1 and TRBJ1-2, with D maybe TRBD1 (5 bases). Germline loops: CDR1 SQVTM, CDR2 ANQGSEA. This CDR3 contains 13 residues. V lost 6 bases, J lost 6 bases, and 17 bases lay in between. The CDR3 loop is CSVMGLPPDGYTF. As DNA, the CDR3 is TGCAGCGTGATGGGACTGCCGCCGGATGGCTACACCTTC.